This TCR beta chain is from a study of CD8 T cells in Susac syndrome (dated by TCRdb to between 2017 and 2020). About the full investigation: Of the Susac syndrome patients who were sequenced, under 10 were in clinical remission while more than five had clinically active disease. At the time of blood withdrawal, Susac syndrome patients were either therapy-naive, taking corticosteroids (with some also receiving IVIg), or on IVIg alone. The study used repertoire sequencing to test whether antigen drove CD8+ T cell activation and differentiation in Susac syndrome. Clonality of the CD8+ T cell repertoire was compared between more than 10 healthy donors, about 14 Susac syndrome patients and approximately 16 multiple sclerosis patients.

RNA was extracted using the RNeasy kit, and roughly 0.5 to 1 microgram was reverse transcribed with random hexamers. The immunoSEQ multiplex PCR assay, covering 54 Vbeta and 13 Jbeta segments, was used to amplify TCR beta CDR3 regions. PCR amplification bias was corrected using a synthetic template baseline for primer optimization and computational correction. Per the authors' processing: Reads were assigned to V, D and J genes according to IMGT and analyzed in immunoSEQ Analyzer, with only productive sequences retained. To calculate clonality, Shannon entropy was normalized by log2 of the number of productive unique sequences and then subtracted from one. Public and private clones were assessed among the 100 most prevalent clones of each patient and control. A clone was defined as Susac-specific if it was absent from the healthy and MS cohorts, from roughly 980 published viral clones and from other ImmuneACCESS disease sequences. Using fastp trimming at Q25 and MiXCR clonotype assembly, TCRdb reanalyzed the public sequencing data and kept in-frame beta chains. Under each unique CDR3 protein, matching rows form one entry showing the most common genes and DNA. It is TCRdb's table, rather than the study itself, that gives the V and J calls and clone size. Across this sample there are some 140,000 distinct CDR3 sequences, with around 95% seen only once. Over 0.15% of the sample belongs to the ten largest clones.

With regard to this clonotype: Its antigen specificity is not known. Nothing much larger sits one base from this clone, and base qualities are not available.

High-throughput TCR beta sequencing profiled peripheral blood CD8+ and CD4+ T cells from healthy donors, Susac syndrome patients and multiple sclerosis patients. The Susac syndrome patients fulfilled recently defined diagnostic criteria for definite or probable disease. Bulk CD8+ and CD4+ T cells were purified by magnetic negative isolation, whereas CD8+ TEMRA cells were enriched by FACS. Blood was drawn into EDTA tubes, processed within 24 hours, and PBMCs were isolated by density gradient centrifugation. PBMCs destined for TCR sequencing were cryopreserved in liquid nitrogen and later thawed in a 37 °C water bath. The sorted or isolated CD4+, CD8+ and CD8+ TEMRA cells had a purity of 90% or higher. Overall study outcomes, separate from this receptor: Susac syndrome CD8+ repertoires showed clonal expansion, highest in CD8+ TEMRA cells and greater in clinically active than remitting patients. In the total CD8+ and CD8+ TEMRA repertoires, 15 to 20 and five Susac-specific public clones, respectively, were identified. The study acknowledged that relatively few individuals were included in the TCR sequencing and HLA analysis.

The V and J ends are trimmed by 1 base and 8 bases, leaving 17 bases between them. Including the terminal cysteine and phenylalanine, the CDR3 comprises 15 residues. The sequence is cut down to CDR3 DNA, 45 bases in frame from base 1. CDR1 and CDR2 were assigned from the germline V gene (reference sequence) as SEHNR and FQNEAQ. This TCR was sampled from a human donor with Susac syndrome. The sample consisted of CD8+ T cells from PBMCs. The chain is encoded by TRBV7-9 joined to TRBJ1-2; the D gene is possibly TRBD1, with 5 bases matching. CDR3 region: CASSLGDGFTPGYTF. Here is the DNA: TGTGCCAGCAGCTTAGGGGACGGTTTTACCCCGGGCTACACCTTC.